Listed below are T cell receptor beta chains from one sample, sequenced in a study of Ad26.COV2.S vaccination and SARS-CoV-2 variants. Libraries were prepared by immunoSEQ multiplex PCR; TCRdb keeps only in-frame clonotypes and omits some of them. The sample contains fewer than 400,000 clones, 85% to 90% of which appear only once. The input for sequencing was peripheral blood, taken in a trial of Ad26.COV2.S vaccine versus placebo. Receptors were obtained from a person aged 18-65 years who received the Ad26.COV2.S COVID-19 vaccine or a placebo. CDR3s include the opening cysteine and the closing phenylalanine or tryptophan. D genes are given only for firm matches. Size values are once, few and many counts, or a class for expanded clones, and some rows have none.

size,J,D,V,CDR3,DNA
-,TRBJ2-7,-,TRBV11-2,CASSSDRDEQYF,TGTGCCAGCAGCTCTGATCGGGACGAGCAGTACTTC
once,TRBJ1-4,-,TRBV3-1/TRBV3-2,CASSPRLRDSKRENEKLFF,TGTGCCAGCAGCCCAAGACTCCGGGACTCCAAAAGAGAAAATGAAAAACTGTTTTTT
-,TRBJ1-5,TRBD1,TRBV19,CASTPNDRVSSNQPQHF,TGTGCCAGTACCCCTAACGACAGGGTGAGTAGCAATCAGCCCCAGCATTTT
-,TRBJ2-3,TRBD2,TRBV9,CASSPRTSGIWDTQYF,TGTGCCAGCAGCCCTCGGACTAGCGGGATCTGGGATACGCAGTATTTT
-,TRBJ2-6,TRBD1,TRBV2,CASRGQGGRSGANVLTF,TGTGCCAGCAGAGGACAGGGTGGTCGTTCTGGGGCCAACGTCCTGACTTTC
-,TRBJ1-6,-,TRBV5-1,CASSSAGGWDSPLHF,TGCGCCAGCAGCTCCGCTGGGGGTTGGGATTCACCCCTCCACTTT
-,TRBJ2-4,TRBD2,TRBV18,CASSPLRRGDKDIQYF,TGTGCCAGCTCACCACTTAGGCGGGGGGACAAGGACATTCAGTACTTC
-,TRBJ2-3,TRBD2,TRBV7-6,CASSAHLSAGGNTDTQYF,TGTGCCAGCAGCGCGCACCTCTCAGCGGGGGGGAACACAGATACGCAGTATTTT
-,TRBJ1-1,-,TRBV2,CASSEVDLMNTEAFF,TGTGCCAGCAGTGAGGTCGACCTCATGAACACTGAAGCTTTCTTT
-,TRBJ1-2,-,TRBV7-9,CASSLPVPGAPNYGYTF,TGTGCCAGCAGCTTACCAGTTCCGGGGGCACCTAACTATGGCTACACCTTC
-,TRBJ2-6,-,TRBV27,CASSVGQDHLAGANVLTF,TGTGCCAGCAGTGTGGGACAAGACCACTTGGCTGGGGCCAACGTCCTGACTTTC
-,TRBJ1-4,-,TRBV4-3,CASSPILGGRKLFF,TGCGCCAGCAGCCCGATTCTCGGCGGGCGGAAACTGTTTTTT
-,TRBJ2-2,TRBD1,TRBV4-3,CASSPGTGNTGELFF,TGCGCCAGCAGCCCCGGGACAGGGAACACCGGGGAGCTGTTTTTT